The clone carrying this T cell receptor beta chain was seen repeatedly, ten times or more. The data belong to a study of T cells in Graves' hyperthyroidism and ophthalmopathy. The V end was cut by 0 bases, the J end by 0 bases, with 3 bases between. This CDR3 has 14 amino acids. CDR1 and CDR2 (germline): LNHNV, YYDKDF (reference sequence). There were TCR beta CDR3 regions amplified from RNA transcripts. The primer set for the first-round RT-PCR of the TCR CDR3 was HTBI. Each CDR3 protein is one row after TCRdb ran MiXCR on the multiplex PCR reads. The data hold hundreds of thousands of distinct CDR3 sequences, with more than 30% observed a single time.

The chain couples TRBV15 to TRBJ1-5; D is unclear. This TCR was sampled from a man aged 18 to 30 with Graves' hyperthyroidism. Sequenced input: blood. CDR3 amino acids: CATSREGSNQPQHF. As DNA, the CDR3 is TGTGCCACCAGCAGAGAGGGTAGCAATCAGCCCCAGCATTTT.